These 5 T cell receptor beta chains came from one sample sequenced in a study of regulatory T cells in long-lasting Graves disease. The TCR beta library used iRepertoire HTBI primers with Arm-PCR amplification of CDR3. TCRdb fed the multiplex PCR reads into MiXCR, producing one record per CDR3 protein. The table has more than 300,000 distinct CDR3 sequences, approximately 25% seen once; the top ten hold around 30%. Time point in this sample: persistent/refractory GD, antithyroid drugs over 5 years with positive TRAb. The TCR library was made from RNA extracted from PBMCs. The specimen was peripheral blood mononuclear cells (PBMCs), collected when the disease was refractory, from a patient treated with antithyroid drugs. All receptors come from a middle-aged woman with Graves disease.

The chain links TRBV20-1 to TRBJ2-5; a weak D match, TRBD1 (6 bases). V lost 6 bases to trimming and J lost 4 bases, with 15 bases between them. The CDR3 has 13 residues. CDR1 and CDR2 (germline): DFQATT, SNEGSKA (reference sequence). DNA of the CDR3: TGCAGTGCAGGCACAGGGTTCGGAGAGACCCAGTACTTC. Translating gives CSAGTGFGETQYF.

The rearrangement joins TRBV12-3 or TRBV12-4 to TRBJ2-5; D is undetermined. The CDR3 has 15 amino acids. The CDR3 DNA reads as TGTGTCAGTAGTTTTTGGGGTCACTCTCTCGAGACCCAGTACTTC. The encoded protein is CVSSFWGHSLETQYF.

This clonotype was seen more than once but under ten times. V gene TRBV6-1 combines with J gene TRBJ2-5; 7 bases agree with TRBD2. The J call may be faulty, since TRBJ2-1 better matches the DNA end. There are 14 residues in the CDR3. CDR1 and CDR2 from the germline V gene are MNHNS and SASEGT. CDR3 residues: CASSETGGGDEQFF. The CDR3 DNA reads as TGTGCCAGCAGTGAAACGGGAGGTGGGGATGAGCAGTTCTTC.

This clonotype was detected a few times. V usage is TRBV28 and J usage is TRBJ2-3; TRBD2 matches at 11 bases. This CDR3 is built from 17 residues. Germline V gives CDR1 MDHEN, CDR2 SYDVKM. The junction had 13 bases not matched to a gene; V was cut back by 5 bases and J by 6 bases. The CDR3 spells CASSTNTPSGRRDTQYF. CDR3 coding DNA: TGTGCCAGCAGTACCAATACCCCTAGCGGGAGGAGGGATACGCAGTATTTT.

This clonotype was recorded many times. V is TRBV29-1 and J is TRBJ1-1; weak D call: TRBD1 (6 bases). CDR3 length: 13 residues. The ends were cut back, 7 bases at V and 0 bases at J, with 12 bases in the middle. CDR1 SQVTM and CDR2 ANQGSEA come from the germline V gene. The CDR3 spells CSAGQNMNTEAFF. Written as DNA, the CDR3 is TGCAGCGCTGGACAGAACATGAACACTGAAGCTTTCTTT.